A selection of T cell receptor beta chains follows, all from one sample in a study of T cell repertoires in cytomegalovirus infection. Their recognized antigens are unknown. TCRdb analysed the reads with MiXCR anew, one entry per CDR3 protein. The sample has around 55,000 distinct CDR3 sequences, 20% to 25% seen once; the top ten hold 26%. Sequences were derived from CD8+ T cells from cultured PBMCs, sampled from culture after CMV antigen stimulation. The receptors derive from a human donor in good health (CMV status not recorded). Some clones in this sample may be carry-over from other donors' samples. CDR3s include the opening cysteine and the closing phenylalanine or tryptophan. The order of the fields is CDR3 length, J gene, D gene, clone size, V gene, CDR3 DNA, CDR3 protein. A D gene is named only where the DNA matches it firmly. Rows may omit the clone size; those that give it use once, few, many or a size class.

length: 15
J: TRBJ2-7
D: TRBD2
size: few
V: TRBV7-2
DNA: TGTGCCAGCAGCTTAGTAGCGGGACCCGACTACGAGCAGTACTTC
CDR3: CASSLVAGPDYEQYF

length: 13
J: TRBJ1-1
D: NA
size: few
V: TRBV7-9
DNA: TGTGCCAGCAGCCCCCCGTGGGACACTGAAGCTTTCTTT
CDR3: CASSPPWDTEAFF

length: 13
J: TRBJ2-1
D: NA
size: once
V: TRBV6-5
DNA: TGTGCCAGCAGGGAGACGGGATACAATGAGCAGTTCTTC
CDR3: CASRETGYNEQFF

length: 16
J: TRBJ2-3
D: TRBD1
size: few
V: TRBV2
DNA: TGTGCCAGCAGGTCTAAGGACAGGGGTAGAACAGATACGCAGTATTTT
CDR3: CASRSKDRGRTDTQYF

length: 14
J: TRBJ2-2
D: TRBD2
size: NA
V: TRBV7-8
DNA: TGTGCCAGCAGCTTAGGTCTAGCGGGAGTGGAGCTGTTTTTT
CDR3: CASSLGLAGVELFF

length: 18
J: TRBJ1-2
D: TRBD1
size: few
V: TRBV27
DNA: TGTGCCAGCAGTTTATCGATTGGTAACAGGGGGCTTGGCTATGGCTACACCTTC
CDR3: CASSLSIGNRGLGYGYTF

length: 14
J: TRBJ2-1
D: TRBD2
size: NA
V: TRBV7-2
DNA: TGTGCCAGTCGAGCGGGAGGGTCTAACAATGAGCAGTTCTTC
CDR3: CASRAGGSNNEQFF

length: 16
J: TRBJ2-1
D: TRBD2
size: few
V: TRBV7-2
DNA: TGTGCCAGCAGCTTAGCCCCTAGCGGGGGTTACAATGAGCAGTTCTTC
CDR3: CASSLAPSGGYNEQFF

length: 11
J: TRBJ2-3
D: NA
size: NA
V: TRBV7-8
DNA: TGTGCCAGCAGCTCAACGGATACGCAGTATTTT
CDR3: CASSSTDTQYF

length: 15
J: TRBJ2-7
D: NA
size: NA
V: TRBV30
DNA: TGTGCCTGGAGTGCGGCGGAAGAGAGCTCCTACGAGCAGTACTTC
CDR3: CAWSAAEESSYEQYF

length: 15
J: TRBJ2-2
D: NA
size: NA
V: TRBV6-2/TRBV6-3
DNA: TGTGCCAGCAGTATCGACGGGAGAGGAAACCGGGAGCTGTTTTTT
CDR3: CASSIDGRGNRELFF

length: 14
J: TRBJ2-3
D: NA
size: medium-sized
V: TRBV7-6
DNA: TGTGCCAGCAGCTTAGTGGGCGGGACGGATACGCAGTATTTT
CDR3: CASSLVGGTDTQYF

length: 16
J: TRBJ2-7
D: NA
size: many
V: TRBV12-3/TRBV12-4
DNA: TGTGCCAGCAGTTCCCCCCTGGGTGGTCCCTCCTACGAGCAGTACTTC
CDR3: CASSSPLGGPSYEQYF

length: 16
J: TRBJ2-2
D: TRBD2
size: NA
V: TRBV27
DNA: TGTGCCAGCAGTTTAGTACGGCTAGCGGACACCGGGGAGCTGTTTTTT
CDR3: CASSLVRLADTGELFF

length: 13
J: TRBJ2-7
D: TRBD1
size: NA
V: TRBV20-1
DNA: TGCAGTGCTAGGCCCGGACAGGCGTACGAGCAGTACTTC
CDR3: CSARPGQAYEQYF

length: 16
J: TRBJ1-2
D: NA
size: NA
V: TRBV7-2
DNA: TGTGCCAGCAGCCCCCGAGCGTGGGGAGGGGACTATGGCTACACCTTC
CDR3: CASSPRAWGGDYGYTF

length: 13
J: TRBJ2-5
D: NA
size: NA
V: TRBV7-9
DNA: TGTGCCAGCAGCTTTGGACCGAAAGAGACCCAGTACTTC
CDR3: CASSFGPKETQYF

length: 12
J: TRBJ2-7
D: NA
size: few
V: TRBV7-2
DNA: TGTGCCAGCAGCACAGAGTCCTACGAGCAGTACTTC
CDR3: CASSTESYEQYF

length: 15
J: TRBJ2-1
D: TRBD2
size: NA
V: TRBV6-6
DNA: TGTGCCAGCTCTATGGTGGCTAGCGGGAGTGATGAGCAGTTCTTC
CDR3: CASSMVASGSDEQFF

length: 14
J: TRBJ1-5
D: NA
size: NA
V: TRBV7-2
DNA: TGTGCCAGCAGCTTTGAGGGATCGTACCAGCCCCAGCATTTT
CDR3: CASSFEGSYQPQHF

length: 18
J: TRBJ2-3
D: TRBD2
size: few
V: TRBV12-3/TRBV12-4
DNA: TGTGCCAGCAGTTTAAGTCTAGCGGGGGGTTCTAGCACAGATACGCAGTATTTT
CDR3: CASSLSLAGGSSTDTQYF

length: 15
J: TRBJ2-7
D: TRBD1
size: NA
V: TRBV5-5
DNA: TGTGCCAGCAGCTTGGCGGGACAGGTTTTGGCCGAGCAGTACTTC
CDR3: CASSLAGQVLAEQYF

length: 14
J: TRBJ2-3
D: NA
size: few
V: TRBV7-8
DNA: TGTGCCAGCAGCTATACAGGGAAGGGAGATACGCAGTATTTT
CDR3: CASSYTGKGDTQYF

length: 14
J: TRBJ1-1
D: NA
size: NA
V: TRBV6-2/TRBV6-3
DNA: TGTGCCAGCAGTTCCTCCGGGGCGAACACTGAAGCTTTCTTT
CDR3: CASSSSGANTEAFF

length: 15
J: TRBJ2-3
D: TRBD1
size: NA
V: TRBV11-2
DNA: TGTGCCAGCAGCTTAGCCGGGACAGGGGGAGATACGCAGTATTTT
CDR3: CASSLAGTGGDTQYF

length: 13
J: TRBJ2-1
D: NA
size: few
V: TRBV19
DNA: TGTGCCAGTAGTTGGCAAGGGGGCAATGAGCAGTTCTTC
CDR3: CASSWQGGNEQFF

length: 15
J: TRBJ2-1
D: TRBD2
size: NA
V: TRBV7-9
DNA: TGTGCCAGCAGCCCCCCTTCGCGGGAGCACAATGAGCAGTTCTTC
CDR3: CASSPPSREHNEQFF

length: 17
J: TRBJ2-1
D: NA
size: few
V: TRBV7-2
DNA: TGTGCCAGCAGCCCCTCCTCCCGAGAGGGTCCTTACAATGAGCAGTTCTTC
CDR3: CASSPSSREGPYNEQFF

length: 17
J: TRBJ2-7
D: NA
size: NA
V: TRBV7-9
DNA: TGTGCCAGCAGCTCCCCTGAGACTCTTGAAGGGCCCTACGAGCAGTACTTC
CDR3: CASSSPETLEGPYEQYF

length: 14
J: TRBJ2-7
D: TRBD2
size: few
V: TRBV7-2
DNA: TGTGCCAGCAGCCGTAGCGGGGGGGCGGGCGAGCAGTACTTC
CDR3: CASSRSGGAGEQYF